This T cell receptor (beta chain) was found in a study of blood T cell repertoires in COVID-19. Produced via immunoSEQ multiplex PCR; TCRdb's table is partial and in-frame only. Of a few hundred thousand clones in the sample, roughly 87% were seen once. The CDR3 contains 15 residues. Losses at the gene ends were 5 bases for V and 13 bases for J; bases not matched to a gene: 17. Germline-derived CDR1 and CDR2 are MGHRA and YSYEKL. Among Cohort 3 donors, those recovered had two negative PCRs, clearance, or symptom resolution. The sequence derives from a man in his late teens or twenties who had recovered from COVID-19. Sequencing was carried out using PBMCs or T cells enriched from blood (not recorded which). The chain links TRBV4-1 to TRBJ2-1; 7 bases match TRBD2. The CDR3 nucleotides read TGCGCCAGCAGCTTAGTTGGGGAGGGCCTTACCTTCCAGTTCTTC. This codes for CASSLVGEGLTFQFF.